This T cell receptor beta chain was captured by sequencing in a study of blood T cell repertoires in COVID-19. Overall study: Italy, Spain and the United States were the sources of the convalescent and acute COVID-19 samples. T cells, B-cell-depleted T cells, or PBMCs provided the cDNA or gDNA that served as material.

The germline CDR1 and CDR2 sequences are SGHAT and FQNNGV. The CDR3 spans 11 residues. V was pared by 6 bases and J by 7 bases, with 9 bases between. In the authors' methods: Estimates of nucleated cell counts were drawn from the amplification of reference gene primers. The repertoire was sequenced with immunoSEQ multiplex PCR; TCRdb's copy has only in-frame clones and lacks some. V, J and clone size reflect that table, while D and trimming were determined from the DNA. The sample has 200,000 to 250,000 clones, roughly 80% seen once. The sequence came from a woman aged 80 or older with acute or convalescent COVID-19. The rearrangement links TRBV11-2 to TRBJ2-5; D is perhaps TRBD1 (6 bases). The material sequenced was peripheral blood. The CDR3 sequence is CASRGGLTQYF. The CDR3 DNA reads TGTGCCAGCAGAGGGGGATTGACCCAGTACTTC.